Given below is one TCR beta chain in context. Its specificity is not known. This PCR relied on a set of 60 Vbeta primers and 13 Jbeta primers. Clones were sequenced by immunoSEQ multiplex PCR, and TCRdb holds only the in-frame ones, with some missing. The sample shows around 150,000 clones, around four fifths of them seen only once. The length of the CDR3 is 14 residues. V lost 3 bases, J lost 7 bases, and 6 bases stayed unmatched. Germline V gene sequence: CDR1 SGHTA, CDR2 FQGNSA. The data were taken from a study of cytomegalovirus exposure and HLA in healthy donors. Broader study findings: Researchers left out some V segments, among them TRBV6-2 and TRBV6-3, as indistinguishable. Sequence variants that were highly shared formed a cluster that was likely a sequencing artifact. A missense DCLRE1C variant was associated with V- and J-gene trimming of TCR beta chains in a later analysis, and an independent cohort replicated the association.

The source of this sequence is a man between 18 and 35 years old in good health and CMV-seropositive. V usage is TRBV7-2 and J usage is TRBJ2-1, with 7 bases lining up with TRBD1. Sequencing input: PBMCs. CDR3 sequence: CASSLTGISNEQFF. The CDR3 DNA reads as TGTGCCAGCAGCTTGACAGGGATATCTAATGAGCAGTTCTTC.